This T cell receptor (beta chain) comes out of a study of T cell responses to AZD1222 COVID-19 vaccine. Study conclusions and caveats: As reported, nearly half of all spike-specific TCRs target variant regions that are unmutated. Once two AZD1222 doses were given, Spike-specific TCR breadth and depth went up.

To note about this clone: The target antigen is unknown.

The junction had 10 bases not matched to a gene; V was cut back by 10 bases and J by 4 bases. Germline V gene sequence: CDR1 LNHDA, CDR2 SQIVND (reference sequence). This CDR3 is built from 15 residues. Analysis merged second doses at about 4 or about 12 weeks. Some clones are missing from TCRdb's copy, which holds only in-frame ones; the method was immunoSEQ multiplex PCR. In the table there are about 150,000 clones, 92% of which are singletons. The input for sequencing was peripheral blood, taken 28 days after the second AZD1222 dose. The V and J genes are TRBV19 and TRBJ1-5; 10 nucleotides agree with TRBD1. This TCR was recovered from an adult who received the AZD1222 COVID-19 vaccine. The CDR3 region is CATKDRGYHNQPQHF. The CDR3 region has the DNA TGTGCCACTAAGGACAGGGGGTATCATAATCAGCCCCAGCATTTT.